A selection of T cell receptor beta chains follows, all from one sample in a study of blood T cell repertoires in COVID-19. Libraries were prepared by immunoSEQ multiplex PCR; TCRdb keeps only in-frame clonotypes and omits some of them. The table shows 130,000 to 150,000 clones, with 81% occurring only once. Sample: peripheral blood. Every receptor here comes from a human donor in a cohort sampled during active COVID-19. The CDR3 runs from the conserved cysteine through the conserved F or W. The D gene is left open where the match is weak. A row's size may be missing; if present it is once, few, many or a size class.

>few|TRBV24-1|TRBJ1-5|NA
CATSDAKGGNQPQHF
TGTGCCACCAGTGACGCCAAAGGGGGCAATCAGCCCCAGCATTTT
>NA|TRBV9|TRBJ2-2|TRBD2
CASRPGLAGGQTGELFF
TGTGCCAGCAGACCAGGACTAGCGGGAGGGCAAACCGGGGAGCTGTTTTTT
>NA|TRBV6-5|TRBJ2-1|NA
CASLMGGNRDEQFF
TGTGCCAGCCTCATGGGCGGGAATAGGGATGAGCAGTTCTTC
>once|TRBV6-6|TRBJ2-1|NA
CASSEDWSSYNEQFF
TGTGCCAGCAGTGAGGACTGGAGCTCCTACAATGAGCAGTTCTTC
>once|TRBV7-3|TRBJ2-5|NA
CASSLNGGTAAQETQYF
TGTGCCAGCAGCTTAAACGGCGGGACAGCCGCCCAAGAGACCCAGTACTTC
>NA|TRBV7-2|TRBJ1-3|NA
CASSLSSTSSGNTIYF
TGTGCCAGCAGCTTATCCTCCACGAGCTCTGGAAACACCATATATTTT
>NA|TRBV19|TRBJ2-5|NA
CASTNRGGTQETQYF
TGTGCCAGTACCAATCGGGGCGGGACCCAAGAGACCCAGTACTTC
>once|TRBV5-4|TRBJ2-7|NA
CASSLGGGQNEQYF
TGTGCCAGCAGCTTGGGGGGGGGCCAGAACGAGCAGTACTTC
>few|TRBV9|TRBJ2-1|TRBD2
CASSVGGLAGDEQFF
TGTGCCAGCAGCGTAGGGGGACTAGCGGGAGATGAGCAGTTCTTC
>NA|TRBV15|TRBJ2-1|NA
CATSRDGASPLHNEQFF
TGTGCCACCAGCAGAGATGGGGCCAGTCCTTTGCACAATGAGCAGTTCTTC
>few|TRBV19|TRBJ2-5|NA
CASASSGETQYF
TGTGCCAGTGCTAGTAGTGGAGAGACCCAGTACTTC
>NA|TRBV11-2|TRBJ2-1|TRBD2
CASSPTGLANEQFF
TGTGCCAGCAGCCCGACGGGACTAGCGAATGAGCAGTTCTTC
>NA|TRBV7-8|TRBJ1-1|TRBD1
CASSLRQGSTKGEAFF
TGTGCCAGCAGCTTAAGACAGGGGTCTACTAAGGGTGAAGCTTTCTTT
>NA|TRBV6-2/TRBV6-3|TRBJ1-5|NA
CASSYSHRGLYSNQPQHF
TGTGCCAGCAGTTACTCCCACCGTGGACTTTATAGCAATCAGCCCCAGCATTTT
>few|TRBV9|TRBJ1-2|NA
CASSVGWGQGYTF
TGTGCCAGCAGCGTAGGCTGGGGGCAGGGCTACACCTTC
>NA|TRBV27|TRBJ1-3|NA
CASSLSGVSSGNTIYF
TGTGCCAGCAGTTTGTCCGGGGTAAGCTCTGGAAACACCATATATTTT
>NA|TRBV19|TRBJ2-1|TRBD2
CASRLAGVNEQFF
TGTGCCAGTAGACTAGCGGGAGTTAATGAGCAGTTCTTC